This paragraph covers one TCR beta chain sequence. Using immunoSEQ multiplex PCR, the repertoire was profiled, and TCRdb retains in-frame clones only, with some absent. The sample lists some 530,000 clones, around four fifths occurring once. Germline V CDR1 and CDR2: WNHNN, SYGVQD (reference sequence). This CDR3 is 14 amino acids long. Trimming left V 3 bases short and J 5 bases short, with 12 bases between. This sample stems from a study of shared clonotypes between healthy human individuals. The sequenced sample was PBMCs. The sequence was collected from a woman aged 40 to 55 in good health. Some clones in this sample may be carry-over from other donors' samples. This chain joins TRBV10-1 and TRBJ2-3; TRBD2 might be the D (6 bases). DNA of the CDR3: TGCGCCAGCAGTGATCAGGGAGGAGGAGATACGCAGTATTTT. It specifies CASSDQGGGDTQYF.